These 7 T cell receptor beta chains were all obtained from the same sample, sequenced in a study of blood T cell repertoires in COVID-19. Using immunoSEQ multiplex PCR, the repertoire was profiled, and TCRdb retains in-frame clones only, with some absent. The table lists 150,000 to 200,000 clones, approximately 88% of them singletons, with 9.1% in the top ten. Sequences were obtained from peripheral blood. Every receptor here comes from a woman of 80 years or more with active or convalescent COVID-19.

This sequence joins TRBV7-2 and TRBJ1-4, with no clear D. This CDR3 contains 16 residues. With 3 bases removed from V and 8 bases from J, the gap between germline ends came to 19 bases. The germline V gene has CDR1 SGHTA and CDR2 FQGNSA. This CDR3 reads CASSLSERPSREKLFF. Here the CDR3 DNA reads TGTGCCAGCAGCTTGAGCGAACGGCCTTCTCGGGAAAAACTGTTTTTT.

The rearrangement joins TRBV7-8 to TRBJ1-1; no reliable D call. The CDR3 loop spans 15 amino acids. From germline, CDR1 is SGHVS and CDR2 FQNEAQ. The V gene lost 1 base and the J gene lost 4 bases, with 13 bases spanning the gap. CDR3 protein: CASSLVTLSGTEAFF. The DNA of the CDR3 is TGTGCCAGCAGCTTAGTCACCCTCAGTGGCACTGAAGCTTTCTTT.

The gene calls are TRBV6-5 and TRBJ1-2; no definite D call. Trimming stripped 8 bases from V and 5 bases from J, with 21 bases between. Germline V gene data show CDR1 as MNHEY and CDR2 as SVGAGI. The CDR3 is made up of 15 amino acids. CDR3 nucleotides: TGTGCCAGCCAGGAACGCGAAGGCAGATTATATGGCTACACCTTC. As protein: CASQEREGRLYGYTF.

This chain connects TRBV7-6 to TRBJ2-1; a possible D gene is TRBD2 (6 bases). The CDR3 is 18 residues long. The V end lost 2 bases, the J end lost 8 bases, and 25 bases lay between the germline ends. The germline V gene encodes CDR1 SGHVS and CDR2 FNYEAQ. As DNA, the CDR3 is TGTGCCAGCAGCTTAACCGGCCGGGACTTAAAGCCCCGGCATGAGCAGTTCTTC. Translation: CASSLTGRDLKPRHEQFF.

J is TRBJ1-5 and V is TRBV11-3; D might be TRBD1 (5 bases). CDR1 is SGHNT, CDR2 YENEEA, per germline. This CDR3 contains 13 residues. The V and J ends lost 6 bases and 6 bases respectively, with 12 bases between them. This chain's CDR3 is CASSGGEGQPQHF. The CDR3 DNA reads as TGTGCCAGCAGTGGGGGGGAGGGTCAGCCCCAGCATTTT.

The chain recombines TRBV6-2 or TRBV6-3 with TRBJ1-5; the match to TRBD1 covers 7 bases. This CDR3 contains 16 residues. Germline CDR1 MNHEY, CDR2 SVGEGT. Trimming took 4 bases from V and 1 from J; bases not matched to a gene: 7. This CDR3 is CASSLAQGYSNQPQHF. CDR3 nucleotides: TGTGCCAGCAGTTTGGCACAGGGGTACAGCAATCAGCCCCAGCATTTT.

The rearrangement uses TRBV7-9 and TRBJ1-1, with D possibly TRBD1 on 5 matching bases. Germline loops: CDR1 SEHNR, CDR2 FQNEAQ (reference sequence). V was cut by 1 base and J by 4 bases, with 13 bases left in between. CDR3 size: 15 residues. CDR3 sequence reads: CASSLGPGIGTEAFF. CDR3 in DNA: TGTGCCAGCAGCTTAGGCCCAGGGATTGGCACTGAAGCTTTCTTT. The entire variable domain, with the rest obtained from reference TRBV7-9 and TRBJ1-1, is as follows: DTGVSQNPRHKITKRGQNVTFRCDPISEHNRLYWYRQTLGQGPEFLTYFQNEAQLEKSRLLSDRFSAERPKGSFSTLEIQRTEQGDSAMYLCASSLGPGIGTEAFFGQGTRLTVV.